Following are 28 T cell receptor beta chains from one sample sequenced in a study of regulatory T cells in long-lasting Graves disease. The time point denotes: newly diagnosed GD, antithyroid drugs for less than 3 months. The TCR library was made from RNA that had been extracted from PBMCs in TRIzol. Researchers made TCR beta libraries by using iRepertoire HTBI primers and running Arm-PCR on CDR3 regions. TCRdb called the multiplex PCR reads again in MiXCR, with one record for every CDR3 protein. The sample has approximately 400,000 distinct CDR3 sequences, around a sixth seen once. The sequencing here drew on peripheral blood mononuclear cells (PBMCs), taken at new diagnosis, from a patient treated with antithyroid drugs. The receptors derive from a female donor with Graves disease.

This clonotype was found many times. The rearrangement uses TRBV2 and TRBJ2-6; D tentatively reads TRBD1 or TRBD2 (5 bases each). The CDR3 consists of 16 residues. The germline gives CDR1 SNHLY, CDR2 FYNNEI. Between the trimmed V and J ends, which lost 7 bases and 1 base, there was a span of 14 bases. The CDR3 DNA reads as TGTGCCAGCACTTGGGGACCGATTTCTGGGGCCAACGTCCTGACTTTC. Its translation is CASTWGPISGANVLTF.

The sample holds many counts of this clonotype. J is TRBJ2-7 and V is TRBV7-9; D is tentatively TRBD1 or TRBD2 (5 bases each). The germline V and J ends were trimmed by 5 bases and 4 bases, with 12 bases remaining between them. The length of the CDR3 is 13 residues. Germline CDR1 SEHNR, CDR2 FQNEAQ (reference sequence). CDR3 sequence (DNA): TGTGCCAGCAGCCCACCGGGGCAGTACGAGCAGTACTTC. Translating it yields CASSPPGQYEQYF.

The CDR3 DNA follows: TGTGCCAGCCAGAGGGCCGGGACAGAGAGTTATGGCTACACCTTC. Its protein is CASQRAGTESYGYTF. V gene TRBV18 combines with J gene TRBJ1-2, with 7 bases matching TRBD1. The CDR3 is 15 amino acids. Germline V gene sequence: CDR1 KGHSH, CDR2 LQKENI. The J segment lost 5 bases and the V segment lost 8 bases, leaving 14 bases of the junction unmatched.

This clonotype showed up just once. With a much larger clone just one base away, this may be a read error. The chain carries TRBV20-1 and TRBJ2-1, with 10 bases lining up with TRBD2. After removal of 2 bases from V and 8 bases from J, the junction contained 9 bases not matched to a gene. Per the germline V gene, CDR1 is DFQATT and CDR2 is SNEGSKA (reference sequence). CDR3 length: 15 residues. CDR3 sequence: CSARYPSGSIDEQFF. The CDR3 coding sequence is TGCAGTGCTAGATATCCTAGCGGGAGTATCGATGAGCAGTTCTTC.

Remarks on this clonotype: This is likely an artifact of a read error, given a far larger clone one base away. This rearrangement joins TRBV9 to TRBJ2-5; 8 positions agree with TRBD1. This CDR3 contains 13 residues. CDR1 and CDR2 (germline): SGDLS, YYNGEE. V trimming: 7 bases; J trimming: 4 bases; junction bases outside the gene matches: 6. This chain's CDR3 is CASGRGQGETQYF. The CDR3 coding sequence is TGTGCCAGCGGCCGTGGACAGGGAGAGACCCAGTACTTC.

This clonotype was seen repeatedly, ten times or more. V usage is TRBV13 and J usage is TRBJ2-7; TRBD2 agrees at 10 bases. Unmatched junction bases numbered 2, after V lost 2 bases and J lost 1 base. This CDR3 spans 15 amino acids. Per the germline V gene, CDR1 is PRHDT and CDR2 is FYEKMQ (reference sequence). In DNA, the CDR3 is TGTGCCAGCAGCTTAACTAGCGGGGTATCCTACGAGCAGTACTTC. It translates to CASSLTSGVSYEQYF.

This clonotype came up a few times. The rearrangement uses TRBV28 and TRBJ2-6; 14 positions agree with TRBD2. Trimming at V came to 5 bases and at J to 3 bases, leaving 0 bases not matched to a gene. The germline V gene encodes CDR1 MDHEN and CDR2 SYDVKM. The CDR3 runs to 16 residues. The CDR3 is CASSGLAGGGANVLTF. CDR3 nucleotide sequence: TGTGCCAGCAGTGGACTAGCGGGGGGTGGGGCCAACGTCCTGACTTTC.

The V gene is TRBV7-8, the J gene TRBJ2-6; no definite D call. CDR1 and CDR2 (germline): SGHVS, FQNEAQ. Trimming stripped 5 bases from V and 4 bases from J, with 6 bases between. The CDR3 is 13 amino acids. The CDR3 here is CASSRRGANVLTF. The CDR3, as DNA: TGTGCCAGCAGCCGTCGGGGGGCCAACGTCCTGACTTTC. The full variable domain, with the rest looked up from reference TRBV7-8 and TRBJ2-6, is GAGVSQSPRYKVAKRGQDVALRCDPISGHVSLFWYQQALGQGPEFLTYFQNEAQLDKSGLPSDRFFAERPEGSVSTLKIQRTQQEDSAVYLCASSRRGANVLTFGAGSRLTVL.

This clonotype was observed at least ten times. This chain connects TRBV7-8 to TRBJ2-7; D is unclear. Trimming took 2 bases from V and 0 from J, leaving 14 bases between them. The V gene's germline CDR1 is SGHVS and CDR2 FQNEAQ. This CDR3 is 16 amino acids long. The CDR3 bases are TGTGCCAGCAGCTTATCTCGCACAGCCCCCTCCTACGAGCAGTACTTC. It translates to CASSLSRTAPSYEQYF. The full variable domain, with the rest looked up from reference TRBV7-8 and TRBJ2-7, is GAGVSQSPRYKVAKRGQDVALRCDPISGHVSLFWYQQALGQGPEFLTYFQNEAQLDKSGLPSDRFFAERPEGSVSTLKIQRTQQEDSAVYLCASSLSRTAPSYEQYFGPGTRLTVT.

This clonotype was seen many times. CDR3 nucleotide sequence: TGTGCCAGTACTAATTCGCCCGTCAATCAGCCCCAGCATTTT. Protein product: CASTNSPVNQPQHF. The V gene is TRBV19, the J gene TRBJ1-5; no clear D gene. The CDR3 runs to 14 residues. Germline CDR1 reads LNHDA; CDR2 reads SQIVND (reference sequence). V was trimmed by 7 bases and J by 3 bases, leaving 13 bases between them. The full variable domain, its missing parts supplied by reference TRBV19 and TRBJ1-5, is DGGITQSPKYLFRKEGQNVTLSCEQNLNHDAMYWYRQDPGQGLRLIYYSQIVNDFQKGDIAEGYSVSREKKESFPLTVTSAQKNPTAFYLCASTNSPVNQPQHFGDGTRLSIL.

This clonotype occurred many times. The chain has TRBV12-3 or TRBV12-4 and TRBJ2-1, with 8 bases matching TRBD2. The CDR3 has 17 amino acids. V lost 5 bases, J lost 6 bases, and 15 bases stayed unmatched. The CDR3 nucleotides read TGTGCCAGCAGTCCCTCCATAGCGGGGAGTTGGGGCAATGAGCAGTTCTTC. Translation: CASSPSIAGSWGNEQFF.

This clonotype was counted at least ten times. J is TRBJ2-3 and V is TRBV10-3; TRBD1 matches 9 bases. This CDR3 has 17 amino acids. V lost 0 bases and J lost 3; bases outside the gene matches: 7. Germline CDR1 and CDR2: ENHRY and SYGVKD. The CDR3 nucleotides read TGTGCCATCAGTGAGTCGAGGGGGACAGGGATGACAGATACGCAGTATTTT. It is translated as CAISESRGTGMTDTQYF.

The V gene is TRBV5-6, the J gene TRBJ1-4; 8 bases match TRBD1. Germline CDR1 SGHDT, CDR2 YYEEEE. Trimming removed 4 bases from V and 8 bases from J; junction bases left unmatched: 10. This CDR3 is 15 amino acids long. The CDR3 is CASSHLGTGSEKLFF. The CDR3 DNA reads as TGTGCCAGCAGCCACCTCGGGACAGGCAGCGAAAAACTGTTTTTT.

There are many counts of this clonotype. The rearrangement links TRBV10-3 to TRBJ1-4, with D unclear. This CDR3 has 15 amino acids. CDR1 ENHRY and CDR2 SYGVKD come from the germline V gene. Trimming cost V 0 bases and J 8 bases, with 13 bases left between them. Written as DNA, the CDR3 is TGTGCCATCAGTGAGTCGAGAAGCCTCGGGGAAAAACTGTTTTTT. Translation gives CAISESRSLGEKLFF.

The gene calls are TRBV7-9 and TRBJ1-2; D is perhaps TRBD1 (5 bases). V was cut by 2 bases and J by 6 bases, with 16 bases left in between. CDR3 length equals 15 residues. From germline, CDR1 is SEHNR and CDR2 FQNEAQ (reference sequence). The CDR3 DNA is TGTGCCAGCAGCTTAATGGGGGGTTTAGTGCATGGCTACACCTTC. Protein: CASSLMGGLVHGYTF.

The chain has TRBV5-1 and TRBJ2-3, with D possibly TRBD1 on 7 matching bases. This CDR3 is built from 16 residues. Trimming removed 5 bases from V and 3 bases from J, with 19 bases in between. Per germline, CDR1 SGHRS and CDR2 YFSETQ. CDR3 loop: CASSRDRYGGTDTQYF. For the CDR3, the DNA is TGCGCCAGCAGTCGGGACAGATATGGGGGGACAGATACGCAGTATTTT. Together with reference TRBV5-1 and TRBJ2-3, the CDR3 gives the full variable domain: KAGVTQTPRYLIKTRGQQVTLSCSPISGHRSVSWYQQTPGQGLQFLFEYFSETQRNKGNFPGRFSGRQFSNSRSEMNVSTLELGDSALYLCASSRDRYGGTDTQYFGPGTRLTVL.

This clonotype has ten or more counts. The V and J genes are TRBV6-1 and TRBJ2-7; the D gene could be TRBD1 or TRBD2 (5 bases each). CDR1 is MNHNS and CDR2 is SASEGT in the germline V gene. The CDR3 runs to 15 residues. Trimming left V 5 bases short and J 4 bases short, with 18 bases between. The CDR3 protein is CASSPGPGTSYEQYF. CDR3 coding DNA: TGTGCCAGCAGTCCCGGCCCCGGGACGTCGTACGAGCAGTACTTC.

This clonotype was seen repeatedly, ten times or more. V gene TRBV28 combines with J gene TRBJ2-5, with D perhaps given as TRBD1 or TRBD2 (5 bases each). There are 15 residues in the CDR3. The V and J ends lost 8 bases and 5 bases respectively, with 21 bases between them. Germline CDR1 reads MDHEN; CDR2 reads SYDVKM. The DNA for the CDR3 is TGTGCCAGCCTACCAGAGGGGCGGGTTGGGGAGACCCAGTACTTC. Protein sequence: CASLPEGRVGETQYF.

V usage is TRBV20-1 and J usage is TRBJ2-3; TRBD2 might be the D (6 bases). This CDR3 is 15 amino acids long. Germline CDR1 and CDR2: DFQATT and SNEGSKA (reference sequence). V lost 3 bases and J lost 4, with 17 bases in between. The DNA for the CDR3 is TGCAGTGCTAGGAATTCCTTAACGGGAGCAGATACGCAGTATTTT. It codes for CSARNSLTGADTQYF.

This clonotype was seen a handful of times. This rearrangement joins TRBV6-4 to TRBJ1-6; 10 bases agree with TRBD1. This CDR3 has 14 amino acids. CDR1 is MRHNA and CDR2 is SNTAGT in the germline V gene. Trimming removed 3 bases from V and 10 bases from J; junction bases left unmatched: 3. CDR3 DNA: TGTGCCAGCAGTGATGGGACAGGGGTATCACCCCTCCACTTT. Translation gives CASSDGTGVSPLHF.

This clonotype was observed a few times. This CDR3 reads CASSPKNREEGYTF. CDR3 DNA sequence: TGTGCCAGCAGTCCCAAGAACAGGGAAGAGGGCTACACCTTC. J is TRBJ1-2 and V is TRBV27; TRBD1 might be the D (6 bases). This CDR3 has 14 amino acids. Deletions cut 5 bases from V and 8 bases from J, with 18 bases between. Germline CDR1 and CDR2: MNHEY and SMNVEV (reference sequence).

The sample holds many counts of this clonotype. The chain is built from TRBV6-1 and TRBJ2-3; 14 bases map to TRBD2. This CDR3 region has 17 residues. Trimming removed 9 bases from V and 4 bases from J; junction bases left unmatched: 12. Germline V gene data show CDR1 as MNHNS and CDR2 as SASEGT. The CDR3 bases are TGTGCCAGTAAGACCGGGACTAGCGGGAGTTTCGCAGATACGCAGTATTTT. It yields the protein CASKTGTSGSFADTQYF.

This clonotype appeared many times. This chain connects TRBV25-1 to TRBJ2-5, with a tentative D call TRBD2 (6 bases). Germline assignment: CDR1 MGHDK and CDR2 SYGVNS. CDR3 length: 15 amino acids. V was cut by 2 bases and J by 5 bases, with 15 bases left in between. Here the CDR3 reads CASSEGGAGSETQYF. DNA for the CDR3: TGTGCCAGCAGTGAAGGGGGTGCGGGGTCGGAGACCCAGTACTTC.

The chain recombines TRBV2 with TRBJ2-7; TRBD2 agrees at 8 bases. The CDR3 is 15 amino acids. V lost 6 bases, J lost 6 bases, and 13 bases stayed unmatched. Germline CDR1 reads SNHLY; CDR2 reads FYNNEI. Written as DNA, the CDR3 is TGTGCCAGCAGCGCTGGACTAGCCGGGCCCGTCGAGCAGTACTTC. This translates into CASSAGLAGPVEQYF.

This clonotype was seen ten or more times. The chain uses TRBV24-1 and TRBJ1-5, with D perhaps TRBD1 (6 bases). Trimming pared 5 bases from V and 3 bases from J, leaving 10 bases between. The CDR3 totals 14 residues. Per germline, CDR1 KGHDR and CDR2 SFDVKD. CDR3: CATSGRQANQPQHF. In DNA, the CDR3 is TGTGCCACCAGTGGCCGACAGGCCAATCAGCCCCAGCATTTT.

This clonotype was picked up many times. The rearrangement uses TRBV30 and TRBJ2-1, with TRBD2 as a possible D gene (5 bases). The V end lost 2 bases, the J end lost 8 bases, and 10 bases lay between the germline ends. The germline V gene encodes CDR1 GTSNPN and CDR2 SVGIG (reference sequence). The CDR3 covers 12 residues. CDR3 in DNA: TGTGCCTGGAGTTGGCTAGCCTATGAGCAGTTCTTC. Translated, it gives CAWSWLAYEQFF. The whole variable domain, filled in from reference TRBV30 and TRBJ2-1, reads SQTIHQWPATLVQPVGSPLSLECTVEGTSNPNLYWYRQAAGRGLQLLFYSVGIGQISSEVPQNLSASRPQDRQFILSSKKLLLSDSGFYLCAWSWLAYEQFFGPGTRLTVL.

This clonotype has only a few counts. The chain recombines TRBV19 with TRBJ2-3; D could derive from TRBD1 or TRBD2 (6 bases each). This CDR3 has 14 residues. Germline CDR1 is LNHDA and CDR2 is SQIVND (reference sequence). V gave up 0 bases and J gave up 6 bases, with 10 bases separating them. The CDR3 loop is CASSIEWGADTQYF. CDR3 DNA sequence: TGTGCCAGTAGTATAGAATGGGGGGCGGATACGCAGTATTTT.

The chain has TRBV12-3 or TRBV12-4 and TRBJ1-5; D unclear. V was pared by 3 bases and J by 0 bases, with 12 bases between. This CDR3 comprises 16 residues. As DNA, the CDR3 is TGTGCCAGCAGTTTGGCGGGAGGATATAGCAATCAGCCCCAGCATTTT. Residues: CASSLAGGYSNQPQHF.